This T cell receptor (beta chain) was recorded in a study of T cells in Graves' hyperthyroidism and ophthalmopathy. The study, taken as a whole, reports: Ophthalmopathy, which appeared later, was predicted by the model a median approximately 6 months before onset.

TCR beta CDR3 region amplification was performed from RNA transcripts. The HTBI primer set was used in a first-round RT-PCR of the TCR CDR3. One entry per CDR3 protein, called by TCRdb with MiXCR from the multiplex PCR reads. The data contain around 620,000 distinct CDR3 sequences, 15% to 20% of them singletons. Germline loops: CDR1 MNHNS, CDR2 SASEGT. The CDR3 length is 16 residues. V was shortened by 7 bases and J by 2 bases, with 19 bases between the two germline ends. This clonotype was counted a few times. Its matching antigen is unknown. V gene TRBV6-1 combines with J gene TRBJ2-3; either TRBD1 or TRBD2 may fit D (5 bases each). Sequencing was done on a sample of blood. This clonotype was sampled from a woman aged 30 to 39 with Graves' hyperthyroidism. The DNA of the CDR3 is TGTGCCAGCAATACCGGGACCCAAAAGACCACAGATACGCAGTATTTT. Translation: CASNTGTQKTTDTQYF.